The clone carrying this T cell receptor (beta chain) was counted only a few times. The record originates from a study of identical twins. TCRdb redid the calling of the 5' RACE reads with MiXCR, one entry per CDR3 protein. The sample holds 690,000 or so distinct CDR3 sequences, 8.6% seen once. This CDR3 spans 16 amino acids. Germline-derived CDR1 and CDR2 are LGHDT and YNNKEL (reference sequence). V was shortened by 1 base and J by 6 bases, with 15 bases between the two germline ends. These data also formed part of another study, on yellow fever vaccine responses in identical twins.

The sequenced material came from PBMCs. The TCR was taken from a woman in her late teens or twenties in good health. V and J are TRBV3-1 and TRBJ2-2, with D tentatively TRBD2 (5 bases). The CDR3 loop reads CASSQGPYEGAGELFF. In DNA, the CDR3 is TGTGCCAGCAGCCAAGGCCCCTACGAGGGTGCCGGGGAGCTGTTTTTT.